The clone carrying this TCR beta chain came up a few times. These data are taken from a study of blood T cell repertoires in COVID-19. As handled by the study authors: Amplified reference gene primers provided the basis for estimating nucleated cell counts. This table comes from immunoSEQ multiplex PCR, and its TCRdb copy is limited to in-frame clones, with some not included. Clone size and the V and J calls come from that table; the DNA yielded D and trimming. The sample carries over 300,000 clones, approximately 88% recorded once. Deletions cut 1 base from V and 8 bases from J, with 18 bases between. The germline CDR1 and CDR2 sequences are SGHRS and YFSETQ. The CDR3 totals 16 residues.

Sequencing was done on a sample of peripheral blood. The source of this sequence is a man aged 40-49 years with acute or convalescent COVID-19. The rearrangement joins TRBV5-1 to TRBJ1-4; no reliable D call. The CDR3 sequence: CASSLTVTANWEKLFF. The CDR3 DNA follows: TGCGCCAGCAGCTTGACGGTAACTGCAAATTGGGAAAAACTGTTTTTT.